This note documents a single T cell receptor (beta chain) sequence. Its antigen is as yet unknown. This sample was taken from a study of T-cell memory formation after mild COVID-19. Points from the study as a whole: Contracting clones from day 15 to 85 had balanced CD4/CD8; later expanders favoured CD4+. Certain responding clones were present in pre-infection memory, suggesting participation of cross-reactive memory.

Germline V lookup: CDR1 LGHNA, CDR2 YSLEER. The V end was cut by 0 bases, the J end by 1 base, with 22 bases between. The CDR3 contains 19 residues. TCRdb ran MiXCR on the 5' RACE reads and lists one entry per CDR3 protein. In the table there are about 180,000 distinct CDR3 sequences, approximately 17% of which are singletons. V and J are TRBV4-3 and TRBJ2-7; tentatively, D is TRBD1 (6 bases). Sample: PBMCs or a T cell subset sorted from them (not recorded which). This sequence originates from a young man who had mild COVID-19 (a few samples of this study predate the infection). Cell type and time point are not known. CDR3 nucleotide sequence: TGCGCCAGCAGCCAAGAAATCCCTTTAGACGGGACAATTTCCTACGAGCAGTACTTC. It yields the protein CASSQEIPLDGTISYEQYF.